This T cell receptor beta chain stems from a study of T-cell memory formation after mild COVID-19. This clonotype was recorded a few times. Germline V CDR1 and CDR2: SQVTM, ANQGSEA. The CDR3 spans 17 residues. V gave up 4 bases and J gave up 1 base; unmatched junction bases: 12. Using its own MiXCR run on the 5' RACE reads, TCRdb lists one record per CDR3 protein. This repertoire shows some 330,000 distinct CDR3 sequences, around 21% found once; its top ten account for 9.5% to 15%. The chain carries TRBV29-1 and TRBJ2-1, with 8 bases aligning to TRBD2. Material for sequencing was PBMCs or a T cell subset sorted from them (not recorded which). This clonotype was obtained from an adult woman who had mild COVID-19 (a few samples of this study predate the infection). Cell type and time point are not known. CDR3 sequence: CSVVRHLRGGSYNEQFF. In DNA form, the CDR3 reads TGCAGCGTTGTAAGGCATTTACGGGGGGGATCCTACAATGAGCAGTTCTTC.